This T cell receptor beta chain was recovered during a study of blood T cell repertoires in COVID-19. Across the whole study: Italy, Spain and the United States were the sources of the convalescent and acute COVID-19 samples. Sources were T cells, B-cell-depleted T cells, or PBMCs; the material itself was cDNA or gDNA.

This clone was observed once. How the authors handled the data: Reference gene primer amplification gave nucleated cell count estimates. Sequenced by immunoSEQ multiplex PCR; TCRdb stores in-frame clones only, minus some. The V and J calls and clone size were taken over from that table, and D and trimming were inferred from the DNA. The table lists about 91,000 clones, approximately 77% of them singletons. Germline-derived CDR1 and CDR2 are MNHEY and SVGAGI. Trimming took off 5 bases at V and 4 bases at J, with 14 bases between the two ends. The CDR3 sequence is 14 residues long. Sequencing was carried out using peripheral blood. The V gene is TRBV6-5, the J gene TRBJ1-2; D is uncertain. This clonotype originated in a woman of 80 years or more with acute or convalescent COVID-19. The CDR3 spells CASSPRRVIYGYTF. CDR3 bases: TGTGCCAGCAGTCCCCGTAGAGTCATCTATGGCTACACCTTC.